This T cell receptor beta chain was sequenced in a study of cytomegalovirus exposure and HLA in healthy donors. The PCR was carried out with 60 Vbeta primers and 13 Jbeta primers. Generated by immunoSEQ multiplex PCR, the TCRdb table keeps only in-frame clones and is missing some. The profile shows about 62,000 clones, roughly 77% of them singletons. Broader study findings: Previously analyzed data showed that most TCR beta V segments were productive at a frequency of about 87% or about 30%.

This clone was counted a few times. Its antigen remains unidentified. Material for sequencing was PBMCs. This TCR derives from a woman aged 30 to 39 in good health and CMV-seronegative.

The CDR3, as DNA: TGTGCCAGCACCAGACTAGCGGGAGACACCGGGGAGCTGTTTTTT. Its translation is CASTRLAGDTGELFF. The chain couples TRBV6-4 to TRBJ2-2; 12 bases align to TRBD2. Germline CDR1 is MRHNA and CDR2 is SNTAGT. V was pared by 7 bases and J by 3 bases, with 3 bases of the junction left unmatched. The CDR3 has 15 amino acids.